Listed below are T cell receptor beta chains from one sample, sequenced in a study of OX40 agonist ivuxolimab in advanced cancers. The protocol was immunoSEQ multiplex PCR, while the TCRdb copy is restricted to in-frame clones and leaves out a portion. The sample has 60,000 to 75,000 clones, about 91% seen once. Source: CD4+ or CD8+ T cells sorted from blood, taken in a trial of the OX40 agonist ivuxolimab. These receptors were taken from an adult with an advanced solid tumor such as melanoma, head and neck, liver or kidney cancer. The CDR3 runs from the conserved cysteine through the conserved F or W. A D gene is named only where the DNA matches it firmly. Only some rows state a clone size, as once, few, many or a class for expanded clones.

cdr3_nt cdr3_aa clone_size j_call d_call cdr3_length v_call
TGTGCCAGCAGCCCAGACAGGGGTCAGCCCCAGCATTTT CASSPDRGQPQHF NA TRBJ1-5 TRBD1 13 TRBV4-2
TGTGCCAGCAGTCCTAGCGGGAGCTATGAGCAGTTCTTC CASSPSGSYEQFF NA TRBJ2-1 TRBD2 13 TRBV27
TGTGCCAGCAGCGTAGGCGCGACAGGGATCCCTGAGCATGAAAAACTGTTTTTT CASSVGATGIPEHEKLFF NA TRBJ1-4 TRBD1 18 TRBV9
TGTGCCAGCGTAGGGGGCGATGAAAAACTGTTTTTT CASVGGDEKLFF NA TRBJ1-4 TRBD1 12 TRBV7-8
TGTGCCAGCAGCTTGGATTTGAAGGATCTTATGGATGGCTACACCTTC CASSLDLKDLMDGYTF once TRBJ1-2 NA 16 TRBV5-6
TGCGCCAGCGGGGGACTAGCGGGGAACACCGGGGAGCTGTTTTTT CASGGLAGNTGELFF NA TRBJ2-2 TRBD2 15 TRBV5-1
TGTGCCAGTAATCCGGTCTACACTAGCACAGATACGCAGTATTTT CASNPVYTSTDTQYF NA TRBJ2-3 NA 15 TRBV19
TGTGCCAGTAGTGCCGGCGGGGTACCCTACAATGAGCAGTTCTTC CASSAGGVPYNEQFF NA TRBJ2-1 NA 15 TRBV19
TGTGCCAGCAGCTTAGTGGACAGTCCTGGAAACACCATATATTTT CASSLVDSPGNTIYF NA TRBJ1-3 NA 15 TRBV11-3
TGTGCCAGCAGTTACTCGAGACACTACTATGGCTACACCTTC CASSYSRHYYGYTF once TRBJ1-2 NA 14 TRBV6-5
TGTGCCAGCAGCCCGATTGAAAGGGAAGCCAGGGGCTACGGCTACACCTTC CASSPIEREARGYGYTF NA TRBJ1-2 NA 17 TRBV5-8
TGTGCCAGTACCTTAAAGGAACTCTATACCGGGGAGCTGTTTTTT CASTLKELYTGELFF NA TRBJ2-2 NA 15 TRBV7-6
TGTGCCTGGAGCTCCGTCGGGACTAGCGGAGAGACCCAGTACTTC CAWSSVGTSGETQYF NA TRBJ2-5 TRBD2 15 TRBV30
TGTGCCAGCAGTTCTTACACAGACCCCAAAAACATTCAGTACTTC CASSSYTDPKNIQYF NA TRBJ2-4 NA 15 TRBV27
TGTGCCTGTTCTACAGGGACTGGGCAGCCCCAGCATTTT CACSTGTGQPQHF NA TRBJ1-5 NA 13 TRBV30
TGTGCCAGCTCCCCCGGGACAGGGTACTCTGGAAACACCATATATTTT CASSPGTGYSGNTIYF NA TRBJ1-3 TRBD1 16 TRBV18
TGTGCCAGCAGTATTTCACAGGGCCTCACAGATACGCAGTATTTT CASSISQGLTDTQYF NA TRBJ2-3 NA 15 TRBV28
TGTGCCAGCAGCCCTCAGCGGGGGAAGGCAGATACGCAGTATTTT CASSPQRGKADTQYF NA TRBJ2-3 TRBD2 15 TRBV11-2
TGTGCCAGCAGCCCCCGGCCCACAGATACGCAGTATTTT CASSPRPTDTQYF NA TRBJ2-3 NA 13 TRBV6-4
TGTGCCAGCAGCGCTGGCGGGGGGGCCACCGGGGAGCTGTTTTTT CASSAGGGATGELFF NA TRBJ2-2 TRBD2 15 TRBV9